This T cell receptor (beta chain) originates from a study of beta chain features in type 1 diabetes. This clone appeared a few times. The sequenced template was cDNA made from the entire isolated RNA. Naive, central memory and regulatory T cell samples came to a mean of about 3.9 million reads. The data were produced by immunoSEQ multiplex PCR, yet TCRdb's version contains in-frame clones alone and is incomplete. The sample has 130,000 to 150,000 clones; roughly 7.2% are singletons. Sequencing input: central memory CD4+ T cells from blood. The TCR comes from a woman in her thirties in good health.

The CDR3 DNA reads TGTGCCAGCAGCTCCCCGTTCGGGGGGGGAACCGAGCAGTTCTTC. Protein product: CASSSPFGGGTEQFF. V is TRBV9 and J is TRBJ2-1, with 8 bases that match TRBD2. Germline assignment: CDR1 SGDLS and CDR2 YYNGEE. The CDR3 runs to 15 residues. Unmatched junction bases numbered 13, after V lost 4 bases and J lost 10 bases.